The sequence of this T cell receptor (beta chain) was determined in a study of T cell responses to AZD1222 COVID-19 vaccine. Overall study findings and caveats: Most donors were white British, females outnumbered males, and clonal diversity was possibly underestimated. Targets within unmutated variant regions were reportedly found for nearly half of spike-specific TCRs.

With regard to this clone: Its antigen is not known.

Assay used: immunoSEQ multiplex PCR; TCRdb lists only in-frame clones, some missing. In the table there are fewer than 100,000 clones, roughly 87% of which are singletons. The sequences come from peripheral blood, collected 28 days after the second AZD1222 dose. The clonotype was recovered from an adult who received the AZD1222 COVID-19 vaccine.

CDR3 coding DNA: TGTGCCAGCAGCAGATCCGGGACTTACTATGGCTACACCTTC. Protein: CASSRSGTYYGYTF. This chain uses TRBV6-5 with TRBJ1-2; the D gene is possibly TRBD1 (5 bases). The germline gives CDR1 MNHEY, CDR2 SVGAGI. The CDR3 extends over 14 amino acids. The ends were cut back, 6 bases at V and 3 bases at J, with 14 bases in the middle.